This TCR beta chain derives from a study of a mutant IDH1 vaccine in newly diagnosed glioma. Findings and limits, study-wide: Vaccine-induced responses were seen in about 95% of patients, spanning several MHC alleles.

For this clone: Its antigen is unidentified. At the DNA level, this CDR3 is encoded by other sequences in the same sample as well.

The CDR3 sequence is 13 residues long. V lost 6 bases and J lost 3; bases outside the gene matches: 4. Germline V gene sequence: CDR1 SGHAT, CDR2 FQNNGV. Time point: baseline, week 1 (first vaccination visit). This sample's treatment: pre-vaccination baseline after standard-of-care therapy. Only in-frame clones appear in the TCRdb table, and some are missing; sequencing was by immunoSEQ multiplex PCR. The sample contains tens of thousands of clones, about four fifths of which appear only once. The material was PBMCs, obtained from a glioma patient treated with radiotherapy, temozolomide or both. This TCR was recovered from a man in his forties with glioma. Some clones in this sample may be carry-over from other donors' samples. The rearrangement uses TRBV11-2 and TRBJ1-2; 7 bases agree with TRBD1. The CDR3 sequence is CASSPGQDYGYTF. Here the CDR3 DNA reads TGTGCCAGCAGTCCCGGACAGGACTATGGCTACACCTTC.